This record looks at one T cell receptor (beta chain) sequence and its context. Its antigen is unidentified. V was cut by 4 bases and J by 0 bases, with 6 bases left in between. CDR1 SQVTM and CDR2 ANQGSEA come from the germline V gene. This CDR3 comprises 12 residues. Data came from immunoSEQ multiplex PCR; TCRdb stores just in-frame clones and leaves some out. The sample holds roughly 70,000 clones, 85% seen once. The data are from a study of T cell responses to AZD1222 COVID-19 vaccine. General observations from the study: An increase in Spike-specific TCR breadth and depth was observed after two AZD1222 doses. Researchers took repertoire samples only after the peak T cell response had come. Females outnumbered males among donors, who were mostly white British; clonal diversity was possibly underestimated. CD4 TCRs linked to vaccination spanned spike, dominating at 160-218 and 743-854.

The chain recombines TRBV29-1 with TRBJ1-1, with D unresolved. This specimen consisted of peripheral blood, obtained on day 0 of AZD1222 vaccination. The sequence derives from an adult in good health. CDR3 nucleotides: TGCAGCGTTGGGACGATGAACACTGAAGCTTTCTTT. It yields the protein CSVGTMNTEAFF.